This T cell receptor (beta chain) was recovered during a study of shared clonotypes between healthy human individuals. Study results and caveats: The represented genetic and exposure-history diversity was limited by the small number of donors.

Turning to this clone: Antigen specificity is unknown.

CDR1 and CDR2 (germline): LNHDA, SQIVND (reference sequence). V lost 6 bases, J lost 2 bases, and 22 bases lay in between. This CDR3 has 18 amino acids. The input for sorted-subset replicate PCRs was about 210 ng DNA, 25,000 to 35,000 T cell genomes. Method: immunoSEQ multiplex PCR; TCRdb's copy keeps in-frame clones and lacks some. The repertoire consists of approximately 1.9 million clones, with over 85% occurring once and the leading ten covering around 1.7%. CD45RO-negative CD8 cells positively selected for CCR7 made up the naive population, which excluded terminally differentiated effector memory CD45RA+ cells.

The V gene is TRBV19, the J gene TRBJ2-2; D may match TRBD1 or TRBD2 (6 bases each). The receptor's source is a man aged 18 to 30 in good health. Some clones in this sample may be carry-over from other donors' samples. Sequencing was performed on naive CD8+ T cells from PBMCs. CDR3 in DNA: TGTGCCAGTAGGGGGGCCGGGAGCCAGGCCTTCAACACCGGGGAGCTGTTTTTT. Protein product: CASRGAGSQAFNTGELFF.